These 30 T cell receptor beta chains were sequenced from one sample in a study of OX40 agonist ivuxolimab in advanced cancers. Produced via immunoSEQ multiplex PCR; TCRdb's table is partial and in-frame only. Of 90,000 to 100,000 clones in the sample, 70% to 85% were seen once. The source was CD4+ or CD8+ T cells sorted from blood, collected in a trial of the OX40 agonist ivuxolimab. These receptors were collected from an adult with an advanced solid tumor such as melanoma, head and neck, liver or kidney cancer.

The rearrangement links TRBV6-1 to TRBJ2-7; 7 nucleotides align to TRBD1. The CDR3 contains 14 residues. Germline lookup yields CDR1 MNHNS and CDR2 SASEGT. J lost 1 base, V lost 4 bases, and 4 bases had no gene match. In nucleotides, the CDR3 is TGTGCCAGCAGTGGGACAGGTGGGTCCTACGAGCAGTACTTC. Translation gives CASSGTGGSYEQYF.

The chain is built from TRBV7-9 and TRBJ2-1; D may be TRBD1 (5 bases). This CDR3 contains 14 residues. Trimming left V 6 bases short and J 7 bases short, with 16 bases between. CDR1 and CDR2 (germline): SEHNR, FQNEAQ (reference sequence). CDR3: CASSGASESNEQFF. DNA for the CDR3: TGTGCCAGCAGTGGGGCTTCCGAGTCTAATGAGCAGTTCTTC. The entire variable domain, with the rest obtained from reference TRBV7-9 and TRBJ2-1, is as follows: DTGVSQNPRHKITKRGQNVTFRCDPISEHNRLYWYRQTLGQGPEFLTYFQNEAQLEKSRLLSDRFSAERPKGSFSTLEIQRTEQGDSAMYLCASSGASESNEQFFGPGTRLTVL.

J is TRBJ1-4 and V is TRBV28, with 7 nucleotides matching TRBD1. V dropped 8 bases and J dropped 8; count of bases not matched to a gene: 8. In germline, CDR1 is MDHEN, CDR2 SYDVKM. The CDR3 runs 13 residues. The CDR3 region is CASEEGAGEKLFF. DNA for the CDR3: TGTGCCAGCGAGGAGGGGGCAGGGGAAAAACTGTTTTTT.

V and J are TRBV7-2 and TRBJ2-7, with 8 bases lining up with TRBD1. With 2 bases clipped from V and 4 bases from J, the junction kept 10 bases outside the gene matches. The CDR3 has 16 amino acids. Germline V gene sequence: CDR1 SGHTA, CDR2 FQGNSA. In nucleotides, the CDR3 is TGTGCCAGCAGCTTATCCGGGACAGGATGGATTTACGAGCAGTACTTC. It translates to CASSLSGTGWIYEQYF. Full variable domain (rest looked up from reference TRBV7-2 and TRBJ2-7): GAGVSQSPSNKVTEKGKDVELRCDPISGHTALYWYRQSLGQGLEFLIYFQGNSAPDKSGLPSDRFSAERTGGSVSTLTIQRTQQEDSAVYLCASSLSGTGWIYEQYFGPGTRLTVT.

The chain is built from TRBV5-1 and TRBJ1-1, with TRBD1 matching 7 bases. The CDR3 contains 15 residues. With 0 bases clipped from V and 6 bases from J, the junction kept 8 bases outside the gene matches. The germline V gene encodes CDR1 SGHRS and CDR2 YFSETQ. The CDR3 nucleotides are TGCGCCAGCAGCTTGGCCGGTGGAGGGGGCTCTGAAGCTTTCTTT. Its protein product is CASSLAGGGGSEAFF.

This clone was recorded once. The chain employs TRBV28 and TRBJ2-1, with a weak D call TRBD1 (6 bases). Germline assignment: CDR1 MDHEN and CDR2 SYDVKM. There are 15 residues in the CDR3. With 4 bases removed from V and 6 bases from J, the gap between germline ends came to 16 bases. The CDR3 here is CASSSPRTVSNEQFF. CDR3 nucleotide sequence: TGTGCCAGCAGTTCGCCGAGGACAGTAAGCAATGAGCAGTTCTTC.

This chain uses TRBV14 with TRBJ1-2; 10 bases align to TRBD1. CDR1 and CDR2 (germline): SGHDN, FVKESK. Germline trimming cut 8 bases from V and 3 bases from J; bases unmatched to any gene: 3. The CDR3 contains 13 residues. In DNA form, the CDR3 reads TGTGCCAGCGCGACAGGGGGCGACTATGGCTACACCTTC. It encodes CASATGGDYGYTF.

The chain employs TRBV7-9 and TRBJ2-7, with D possibly being TRBD2 (5 bases). This CDR3 region has 15 residues. Germline CDR1 and CDR2: SEHNR and FQNEAQ (reference sequence). Deletions cut 1 base from V and 6 bases from J, with 16 bases between. CDR3 sequence reads: CASSLDGEFGREQYF. CDR3 DNA: TGTGCCAGCAGCTTAGATGGGGAGTTCGGCCGCGAGCAGTACTTC. The whole variable domain, remainder taken from reference TRBV7-9 and TRBJ2-7, is DTGVSQNPRHKITKRGQNVTFRCDPISEHNRLYWYRQTLGQGPEFLTYFQNEAQLEKSRLLSDRFSAERPKGSFSTLEIQRTEQGDSAMYLCASSLDGEFGREQYFGPGTRLTVT.

The chain combines TRBV19 with TRBJ2-6, with D hard to call. Germline V lookup: CDR1 LNHDA, CDR2 SQIVND (reference sequence). V was cut by 5 bases and J by 0 bases, with 11 bases left in between. This CDR3 is 16 amino acids long. The CDR3 DNA reads as TGTGCCAGTAGTGTCATTGAGAGCTCTGGGGCCAACGTCCTGACTTTC. Amino acid sequence: CASSVIESSGANVLTF.

This clone has only one observation. The chain employs TRBV11-3 and TRBJ2-7, with TRBD1 identical over 7 bases. The CDR3 is 15 amino acids. Trimming took 4 bases from V and 3 from J; bases not matched to a gene: 9. Germline CDR1 reads SGHNT; CDR2 reads YENEEA. CDR3 sequence: CASSSADRAIYEQYF. Here the CDR3 DNA reads TGTGCCAGCAGCTCCGCAGACAGGGCCATCTACGAGCAGTACTTC.

The chain joins TRBV9 to TRBJ2-7, with D perhaps matching TRBD2 (6 bases). The CDR3 length is 13 residues. The V and J ends lost 3 bases and 3 bases respectively, with 10 bases between them. Looked up from germline, CDR1 is SGDLS and CDR2 is YYNGEE. CDR3 sequence: CASSAPGDYEQYF. The CDR3 DNA follows: TGTGCCAGCAGCGCGCCGGGAGACTACGAGCAGTACTTC.

This chain links TRBV7-8 with TRBJ2-5; D is tentatively TRBD1 or TRBD2 (5 bases each). Germline assignment: CDR1 SGHVS and CDR2 FQNEAQ. Trimming stripped 5 bases from V and 14 bases from J, with 15 bases between. This CDR3 is 11 amino acids long. The CDR3 loop reads CASSRNTGAYF. The DNA of the CDR3 is TGTGCCAGCAGCCGGAACACCGGGGCTTACTTC. Using reference TRBV7-8 and TRBJ2-5 for the parts outside the CDR3, the full variable domain is GAGVSQSPRYKVAKRGQDVALRCDPISGHVSLFWYQQALGQGPEFLTYFQNEAQLDKSGLPSDRFFAERPEGSVSTLKIQRTQQEDSAVYLCASSRNTGAYFGPGTRLLVL.

The chain carries TRBV27 and TRBJ1-1; D is perhaps TRBD1 (5 bases). The CDR3 extends over 15 amino acids. The V end was cut by 6 bases, the J end by 3 bases, with 17 bases between. Germline V gene sequence: CDR1 MNHEY, CDR2 SMNVEV (reference sequence). This CDR3 is CASRTFGGRDTEAFF. The CDR3 coding sequence is TGTGCCAGCAGGACCTTTGGGGGAAGAGACACTGAAGCTTTCTTT.

The V call is TRBV11-3, the J call TRBJ2-7; 13 bases line up with TRBD2. The CDR3 sequence is 18 residues long. Germline loops: CDR1 SGHNT, CDR2 YENEEA. With V trimmed by 5 bases and J by 5 bases, 15 bases remained unmatched. This CDR3 reads CASSPRTGLAGKIHEQYF. CDR3 nucleotides: TGTGCCAGCAGCCCTCGGACGGGACTAGCGGGAAAGATCCACGAGCAGTACTTC.

The V and J genes are TRBV28 and TRBJ2-3; D may be TRBD1 or TRBD2 (6 bases each). Trimming stripped 6 bases from V and 2 bases from J, with 15 bases between. This CDR3 is 15 amino acids long. Germline V gene sequence: CDR1 MDHEN, CDR2 SYDVKM. The CDR3 is CASSFGGQSTDTQYF. CDR3 DNA sequence: TGTGCCAGCAGCTTTGGGGGGCAATCCACAGATACGCAGTATTTT.

The V call is TRBV5-6, the J call TRBJ2-7; D may correspond to TRBD1 or TRBD2 (5 bases each). V was clipped by 4 bases and J by 6 bases, with 23 bases between them. Germline CDR1 is SGHDT and CDR2 is YYEEEE. The CDR3 is 16 amino acids. The CDR3 DNA reads TGTGCCAGCAGCACCCCGGAGAAAGGGGAAGAGGGCGAGCAGTACTTC. It codes for CASSTPEKGEEGEQYF.

The chain couples TRBV6-5 to TRBJ1-3; D uncertain. Deletions cut 2 bases from V and 2 bases from J, with 4 bases between. The CDR3 contains 13 residues. The germline gives CDR1 MNHEY, CDR2 SVGAGI. CDR3 coding DNA: TGTGCCAGCAGTTACAACACTGGAAACACCATATATTTT. Translated, it gives CASSYNTGNTIYF.

The J gene is TRBJ2-1, the V gene TRBV11-1; 7 bases fit TRBD2. With 1 base clipped from V and 6 bases from J, the junction kept 9 bases outside the gene matches. This CDR3 is built from 16 residues. Germline V gives CDR1 SGHAT, CDR2 FQDESV (reference sequence). The CDR3, as DNA: TGTGCCAGCAGCTTAGGGGGCGGGAGTATAGCCAATGAGCAGTTCTTC. Its protein is CASSLGGGSIANEQFF.

The rearrangement uses TRBV7-8 and TRBJ1-4, with 10 positions matching TRBD1. Trimming took 5 bases from V and 8 from J; bases not matched to a gene: 5. In germline, CDR1 is SGHVS, CDR2 FQNEAQ. The CDR3 contains 14 residues. CDR3 DNA: TGTGCCAGCAGCCTCGGACAGGGGGGAGAAAAACTGTTTTTT. This translates into CASSLGQGGEKLFF.

V and J are TRBV29-1 and TRBJ1-2, with D hard to call. Germline V gives CDR1 SQVTM, CDR2 ANQGSEA. The ends were cut back, 7 bases at V and 7 bases at J, with 13 bases in the middle. This CDR3 has 11 amino acids. This CDR3 reads CSATVGSGYTF. CDR3 sequence (DNA): TGCAGCGCTACAGTGGGGAGTGGCTACACCTTC.

This chain links TRBV6-1 with TRBJ1-6, with D perhaps TRBD1 (5 bases). The ends were cut back, 5 bases at V and 7 bases at J, with 12 bases in the middle. Per the germline V gene, CDR1 is MNHNS and CDR2 is SASEGT. The CDR3 runs to 14 residues. In DNA, the CDR3 is TGTGCCAGCAGTCTGGGGACGGGCAATTCACCCCTCCACTTT. This codes for CASSLGTGNSPLHF.

The J gene is TRBJ2-7, the V gene TRBV5-6; weak D call: TRBD2 (6 bases). The CDR3 is 16 amino acids. The V end lost 3 bases, the J end lost 3 bases, and 19 bases lay between the germline ends. Germline V gene lookup returns CDR1 SGHDT and CDR2 YYEEEE. The CDR3: CASSSQNHPGSYEQYF. For the CDR3, the DNA is TGTGCCAGCAGCTCCCAGAACCACCCCGGGAGCTACGAGCAGTACTTC.

The CDR3 DNA is TGTGCCAGCAGCTTATCAGAAATCACAGATACGCAGTATTTT. Translating it yields CASSLSEITDTQYF. The V and J genes are TRBV7-9 and TRBJ2-3; D unresolved. The CDR3 sequence is 14 residues long. The germline V gene has CDR1 SEHNR and CDR2 FQNEAQ (reference sequence). The ends were cut back, 2 bases at V and 2 bases at J, with 8 bases in the middle. The whole variable domain, filled in from reference TRBV7-9 and TRBJ2-3, reads DTGVSQNPRHKITKRGQNVTFRCDPISEHNRLYWYRQTLGQGPEFLTYFQNEAQLEKSRLLSDRFSAERPKGSFSTLEIQRTEQGDSAMYLCASSLSEITDTQYFGPGTRLTVL.

The chain is built from TRBV19 and TRBJ2-1, with D tentatively TRBD2 (6 bases). Per germline, CDR1 LNHDA and CDR2 SQIVND (reference sequence). V lost 0 bases and J lost 4, with 13 bases in between. This CDR3 comprises 16 residues. CDR3 residues: CASSIDGGMTYNEQFF. The CDR3 DNA is TGTGCCAGTAGTATAGATGGCGGGATGACTTACAATGAGCAGTTCTTC.

The chain couples TRBV25-1 to TRBJ2-5; no clear D. This CDR3 is built from 14 residues. CDR1 is MGHDK, CDR2 SYGVNS, per germline. Between the trimmed V and J ends, which lost 1 base and 4 bases, there was a span of 10 bases. This CDR3 reads CASSEFSRRETQYF. CDR3 DNA: TGTGCCAGCAGTGAATTTTCGCGGCGAGAGACCCAGTACTTC.

The chain couples TRBV30 to TRBJ2-1; D may be TRBD1 (6 bases). The germline V gene has CDR1 GTSNPN and CDR2 SVGIG (reference sequence). CDR3 size: 15 residues. V lost 3 bases, J lost 5 bases, and 17 bases lay in between. CDR3 sequence (DNA): TGTGCCTGGAGGGATTTGCACAGGGCCCACAATGAGCAGTTCTTC. It specifies CAWRDLHRAHNEQFF. The whole variable domain, remainder taken from reference TRBV30 and TRBJ2-1, is SQTIHQWPATLVQPVGSPLSLECTVEGTSNPNLYWYRQAAGRGLQLLFYSVGIGQISSEVPQNLSASRPQDRQFILSSKKLLLSDSGFYLCAWRDLHRAHNEQFFGPGTRLTVL.

The V gene is TRBV28, the J gene TRBJ2-7; 8 nucleotides agree with TRBD1. Germline V CDR1 and CDR2: MDHEN, SYDVKM. V shed 5 bases and J 1 base; nucleotides not matched to a gene: 7. This CDR3 comprises 15 residues. CDR3 sequence (DNA): TGTGCCAGCAGTGATTGGACAGGGAAGTCCTACGAGCAGTACTTC. Its translation: CASSDWTGKSYEQYF.

The V and J genes are TRBV6-5 and TRBJ2-2; 9 bases are a match to TRBD1. The CDR3 totals 14 residues. With V trimmed by 6 bases and J by 3 bases, 2 bases remained unmatched. Germline loops: CDR1 MNHEY, CDR2 SVGAGI. CDR3 sequence: CASRGTGYTGELFF. CDR3 coding DNA: TGTGCCAGCAGGGGGACAGGGTACACCGGGGAGCTGTTTTTT.

The chain has TRBV7-9 and TRBJ2-3; D might be TRBD1 or TRBD2, each matching 5 bases. V was trimmed by 1 base and J by 6 bases, leaving 17 bases between them. The germline gives CDR1 SEHNR, CDR2 FQNEAQ (reference sequence). This CDR3 contains 16 residues. In nucleotides, the CDR3 is TGTGCCAGCAGCTTAGGGGACCAGACTGATTTCGATACGCAGTATTTT. This sequence encodes CASSLGDQTDFDTQYF.

V is TRBV4-1 and J is TRBJ1-4, with D possibly being TRBD1 (5 bases). CDR1 is MGHRA and CDR2 is YSYEKL in the germline V gene. This CDR3 contains 16 residues. Trimming took off 0 bases at V and 6 bases at J, with 14 bases between the two ends. The CDR3 protein is CASSQDGTSGDEKLFF. CDR3 DNA: TGCGCCAGCAGCCAAGATGGGACCTCCGGGGATGAAAAACTGTTTTTT.